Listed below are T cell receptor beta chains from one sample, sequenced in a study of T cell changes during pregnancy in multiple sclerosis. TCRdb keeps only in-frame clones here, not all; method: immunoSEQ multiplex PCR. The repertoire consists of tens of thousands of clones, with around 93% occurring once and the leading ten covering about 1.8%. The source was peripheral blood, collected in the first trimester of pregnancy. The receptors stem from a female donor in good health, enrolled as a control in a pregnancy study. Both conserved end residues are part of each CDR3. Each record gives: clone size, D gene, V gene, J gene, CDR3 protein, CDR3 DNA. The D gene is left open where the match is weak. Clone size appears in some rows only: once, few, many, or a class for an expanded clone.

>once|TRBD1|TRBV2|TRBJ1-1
CASSDQGARDTEAFF
TGTGCCAGCAGTGATCAGGGGGCGCGAGACACTGAAGCTTTCTTT
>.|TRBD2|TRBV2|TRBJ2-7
CASTPSGGGEQYF
TGTGCCAGCACACCTAGCGGGGGAGGTGAGCAGTACTTC
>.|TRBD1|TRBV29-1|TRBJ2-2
CSVTGDTGELFF
TGCAGCGTTACAGGGGACACCGGGGAGCTGTTTTTT
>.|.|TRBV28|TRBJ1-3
CASLFSGSLGNTIYF
TGTGCCAGCCTGTTTTCCGGGTCACTGGGAAACACCATATATTTT
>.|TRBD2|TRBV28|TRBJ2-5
CASSLTSGGAETQYF
TGTGCCAGCAGTTTGACTAGCGGGGGGGCGGAGACCCAGTACTTC
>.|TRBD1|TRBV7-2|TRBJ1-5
CASSSGTGSWQPQHF
TGTGCCAGCAGCTCCGGGACAGGATCGTGGCAGCCCCAGCATTTT
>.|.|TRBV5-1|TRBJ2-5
CASSLGTRRVYQETQYF
TGCGCCAGCAGCTTGGGGACCCGGAGGGTCTACCAAGAGACCCAGTACTTC
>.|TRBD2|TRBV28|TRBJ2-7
CASLGLSGVYEQYF
TGTGCCAGCTTGGGCCTTAGCGGGGTCTACGAGCAGTACTTC
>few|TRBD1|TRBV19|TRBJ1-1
CASSVAGTGVSAFF
TGTGCCAGTAGTGTTGCCGGGACAGGGGTTTCAGCTTTCTTT
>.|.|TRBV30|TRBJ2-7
CAWSKDSRYEQYF
TGTGCCTGGAGCAAGGACAGCCGCTACGAGCAGTACTTC
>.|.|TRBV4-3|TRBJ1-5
CASSQLGRNQPQHF
TGCGCCAGCAGCCAATTAGGGAGGAATCAGCCCCAGCATTTT
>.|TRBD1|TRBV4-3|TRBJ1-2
CASSQTPGQAYGYTF
TGCGCCAGCAGCCAAACTCCGGGACAGGCCTATGGCTACACCTTC
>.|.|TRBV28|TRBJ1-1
CASSFGQSKEAFF
TGTGCCAGCAGTTTCGGACAGAGCAAAGAAGCTTTCTTT
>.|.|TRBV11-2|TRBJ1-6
CASSLLGEGMNSPLHF
TGTGCCAGCAGCTTACTTGGGGAGGGCATGAATTCACCCCTCCACTTT
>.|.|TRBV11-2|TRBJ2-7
CASTPGISYEQYF
TGTGCCAGCACCCCGGGGATTTCCTACGAGCAGTACTTC
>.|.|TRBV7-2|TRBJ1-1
CASSLRVLGMNTEAFF
TGTGCCAGCAGCCTCAGGGTCCTTGGGATGAACACTGAAGCTTTCTTT
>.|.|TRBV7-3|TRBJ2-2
CASSLGPGELFF
TGTGCCAGCAGTCTGGGGCCCGGGGAGCTGTTTTTT
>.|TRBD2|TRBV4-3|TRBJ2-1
CASSQREGIYNEQFF
TGCGCCAGCAGCCAGCGGGAGGGAATCTACAATGAGCAGTTCTTC
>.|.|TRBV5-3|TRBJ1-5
CALRGRNSNQPQHF
TGTGCTCTTCGAGGGAGAAATAGCAATCAGCCCCAGCATTTT
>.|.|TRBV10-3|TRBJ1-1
CAIRATGSPATEAFF
TGTGCCATCAGGGCAACAGGGTCCCCTGCCACTGAAGCTTTCTTT
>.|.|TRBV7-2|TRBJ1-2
CASSRQAGTSYGYTF
TGTGCCAGCAGTCGTCAAGCCGGGACATCATATGGCTACACCTTC
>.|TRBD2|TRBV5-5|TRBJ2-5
CASTSVPLAGGIETQYF
TGTGCCAGCACCTCGGTCCCACTAGCGGGGGGGATAGAGACCCAGTACTTC
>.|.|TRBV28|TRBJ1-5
CASSLYGQLNQPQHF
TGTGCCAGCAGCCTTTACGGACAGCTCAATCAGCCCCAGCATTTT
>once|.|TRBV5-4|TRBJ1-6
CASSPTLSYNSPLHF
TGTGCCAGCAGCCCTACTTTGTCCTATAATTCACCCCTCCACTTT
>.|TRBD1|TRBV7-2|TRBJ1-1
CASSSADRVWNTEAFF
TGTGCCAGCAGCTCGGCGGACAGGGTGTGGAACACTGAAGCTTTCTTT
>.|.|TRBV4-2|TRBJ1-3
CASSLAGSVSGNTIYF
TGTGCCAGCAGCCTGGCGGGCTCCGTCTCTGGAAACACCATATATTTT
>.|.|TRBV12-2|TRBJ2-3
CASRFRDRGTDTQYF
TGTGCAAGTCGCTTTCGGGACAGGGGCACAGATACGCAGTATTTT
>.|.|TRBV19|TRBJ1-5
CASSTEYQPQHF
TGTGCCAGTAGTACGGAGTATCAGCCCCAGCATTTT
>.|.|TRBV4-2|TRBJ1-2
CASSQEADGGYGYTF
TGTGCCAGCAGCCAAGAAGCCGACGGAGGCTATGGCTACACCTTC
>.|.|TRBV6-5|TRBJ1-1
CASSYRGVEAFF
TGTGCCAGCAGTTACCGGGGTGTTGAAGCTTTCTTT
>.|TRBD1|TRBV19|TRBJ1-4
CASSPGTASNEKLFF
TGTGCCAGTAGTCCCGGGACAGCTTCTAATGAAAAACTGTTTTTT
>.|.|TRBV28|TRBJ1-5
CASRGLLNQPQHF
TGTGCCAGCAGAGGACTGCTCAATCAGCCCCAGCATTTT
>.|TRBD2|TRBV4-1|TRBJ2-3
CASSQGRRGAVADTQYF
TGCGCCAGCAGCCAGGGGAGGCGGGGGGCCGTCGCAGATACGCAGTATTTT
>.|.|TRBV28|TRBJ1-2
CASSLHRQLYGYTF
TGTGCCAGCAGCCTCCATCGACAGCTCTATGGCTACACCTTC
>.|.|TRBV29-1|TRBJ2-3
CSVSSVWGEPQTSTDTQYF
TGCAGCGTTTCATCTGTTTGGGGGGAGCCTCAAACTAGCACAGATACGCAGTATTTT
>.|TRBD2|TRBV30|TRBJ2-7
CAWRGAGGLSEQYF
TGTGCCTGGAGAGGAGCGGGGGGGCTTAGCGAGCAGTACTTC
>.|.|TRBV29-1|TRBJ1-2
CSVDRVQTMSGYTF
TGCAGCGTTGACAGGGTGCAAACTATGAGTGGCTACACCTTC
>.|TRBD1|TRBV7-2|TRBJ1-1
CASSLGYRGITEAFF
TGTGCCAGCAGCTTAGGGTACAGGGGGATCACTGAAGCTTTCTTT
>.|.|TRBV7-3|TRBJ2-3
CASSLVGGDDTQYF
TGTGCCAGCAGCTTAGTAGGGGGGGACGATACGCAGTATTTT
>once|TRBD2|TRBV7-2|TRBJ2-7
CASRPPGLAEYEQYF
TGTGCCAGCAGACCCCCGGGACTAGCGGAATACGAGCAGTACTTC